The 19 T cell receptor beta chains below come from one sample, sequenced in a study of control samples from healthy donors and cancer patients. TCRdb keeps only in-frame clones here, not all; method: immunoSEQ multiplex PCR. Of over 150,000 clones listed, around 90% are singletons. What was sequenced was blood. These receptors all come from a woman aged 45-65 years in good health.

This clone is a singleton in its sample. This chain joins TRBV28 and TRBJ2-3; D perhaps matches TRBD2 (6 bases). Trimming removed 2 bases from V and 6 bases from J, with 12 bases in between. The CDR3 length is 14 residues. Germline V CDR1 and CDR2: MDHEN, SYDVKM. DNA for the CDR3: TGTGCCAGCAGTTTAGGGGGGAGCCAGGATACGCAGTATTTT. It codes for CASSLGGSQDTQYF.

V is TRBV6-6 and J is TRBJ1-3, with D uncertain. Between the trimmed V and J ends, which lost 0 bases and 4 bases, there was a span of 4 bases. Germline-derived CDR1 and CDR2 are MNHNY and SVGAGI (reference sequence). CDR3 size: 13 residues. The CDR3 region is CASSYSIGNTIYF. The CDR3 coding sequence is TGTGCCAGCAGTTACTCGATCGGAAACACCATATATTTT.

The V and J genes are TRBV24-1 and TRBJ2-1; 7 bases agree with TRBD2. Germline CDR1 reads KGHDR; CDR2 reads SFDVKD. The trim removed 9 bases at V and 8 bases at J, leaving 12 bases unmatched. The CDR3 has 14 residues. The CDR3 DNA is TGTGCCACCGGGTCCTGGGAGGGGTATGATGAGCAGTTCTTC. Translation gives CATGSWEGYDEQFF.

The chain links TRBV10-3 to TRBJ2-7, with D perhaps assigned TRBD1 or TRBD2 (5 bases each). The CDR3 consists of 12 residues. Per germline, CDR1 ENHRY and CDR2 SYGVKD. V was shortened by 6 bases and J by 3 bases, with 9 bases between the two germline ends. CDR3 loop: CAISRDGYEQYF. CDR3 in DNA: TGTGCCATCAGCAGGGACGGCTACGAGCAGTACTTC.

The chain uses TRBV4-3 and TRBJ1-1, with D perhaps matching TRBD1 (5 bases). V lost 4 bases and J lost 5, with 11 bases in between. From germline, CDR1 is LGHNA and CDR2 YSLEER. The CDR3 runs 13 residues. The CDR3 DNA reads TGCGCCAGCAGCCCATGGGGGGAAACTGAAGCTTTCTTT. Translating it yields CASSPWGETEAFF.

The genes are TRBV10-3 and TRBJ2-1; unclear D gene. Per germline, CDR1 ENHRY and CDR2 SYGVKD. The CDR3 sequence is 13 residues long. Trimming removed 9 bases at V and 5 bases at J, with 14 bases between. CDR3: CAIMGSSDNEQFF. In DNA form, the CDR3 reads TGTGCCATTATGGGATCCAGTGACAATGAGCAGTTCTTC.

The chain links TRBV5-4 to TRBJ2-3, with 8 bases fitting TRBD1. After removal of 1 base from V and 6 bases from J, the junction contained 4 bases not matched to a gene. From germline, CDR1 is SGHNT and CDR2 YYREEE (reference sequence). The CDR3 totals 14 residues. CDR3 sequence (DNA): TGTGCCAGCAGCTTGCCAGGGGGCATCGATACGCAGTATTTT. This gives the protein CASSLPGGIDTQYF.

This chain connects TRBV5-1 to TRBJ1-5, with TRBD1 as a possible D gene (5 bases). The germline V and J ends were trimmed by 4 bases and 2 bases, with 13 bases remaining between them. Looked up from germline, CDR1 is SGHRS and CDR2 is YFSETQ. CDR3 size: 15 residues. This CDR3 reads CASSIQGGGNQPQHF. CDR3 bases: TGCGCCAGCAGCATCCAGGGCGGCGGCAATCAGCCCCAGCATTTT.

The rearrangement joins TRBV6-5 to TRBJ2-5; D is undetermined. The CDR3 length is 14 residues. Germline CDR1 is MNHEY and CDR2 is SVGAGI. Trimming took off 2 bases at V and 1 base at J, with 8 bases between the two ends. The CDR3 is CASSYSYSQETQYF. Here the CDR3 DNA reads TGTGCCAGCAGTTACAGTTACAGCCAAGAGACCCAGTACTTC.

V gene TRBV19 combines with J gene TRBJ1-3; tentative D call: TRBD1 (5 bases). CDR1 is LNHDA, CDR2 SQIVND, per germline (reference sequence). The CDR3 runs to 12 residues. Trimming left V 7 bases short and J 1 base short, with 5 bases between. CDR3 region: CASTGSGNTIYF. In DNA form, the CDR3 reads TGTGCCAGTACAGGGTCTGGAAACACCATATATTTT.

The V call is TRBV18, the J call TRBJ2-7, with 7 bases aligning to TRBD2. The length of the CDR3 is 16 residues. Germline CDR1 KGHSH, CDR2 LQKENI. Trimming at V came to 2 bases and at J to 3 bases, leaving 10 bases not matched to a gene. The CDR3 protein is CASSPEASGLFYEQYF. The CDR3 DNA is TGTGCCAGCTCACCAGAGGCTAGCGGTCTTTTCTACGAGCAGTACTTC.

V and J are TRBV7-9 and TRBJ2-3, with TRBD1 matching 10 bases. V lost 2 bases, J lost 5 bases, and 7 bases stayed unmatched. Germline CDR1 is SEHNR and CDR2 is FQNEAQ (reference sequence). CDR3 length equals 16 residues. The CDR3 here is CASSLSGTGDRDTQYF. The CDR3 DNA reads TGTGCCAGCAGCTTATCCGGGACAGGGGACAGAGATACGCAGTATTTT. The whole variable domain, remainder taken from reference TRBV7-9 and TRBJ2-3, is DTGVSQNPRHKITKRGQNVTFRCDPISEHNRLYWYRQTLGQGPEFLTYFQNEAQLEKSRLLSDRFSAERPKGSFSTLEIQRTEQGDSAMYLCASSLSGTGDRDTQYFGPGTRLTVL.

The CDR3 spells CASSFTRQSTNYGYTF. CDR3 bases: TGCGCCAGCAGTTTTACGAGACAGTCAACTAACTATGGCTACACCTTC. V gene TRBV5-1 combines with J gene TRBJ1-2, with a possible D match to TRBD1 (5 bases). V was cut by 5 bases and J by 0 bases, with 17 bases left in between. Germline V gene lookup returns CDR1 SGHRS and CDR2 YFSETQ. The CDR3 is 16 residues long.

The rearrangement links TRBV2 to TRBJ1-5; D remains ambiguous. Between the trimmed V and J ends, which lost 2 bases and 1 base, there was a span of 12 bases. CDR3 length: 16 residues. CDR1 is SNHLY and CDR2 is FYNNEI in the germline V gene. The CDR3 loop reads CASSEQLGQSNQPQHF. Written as DNA, the CDR3 is TGTGCCAGCAGTGAACAGCTTGGCCAGAGCAATCAGCCCCAGCATTTT. Full variable domain (missing parts from reference TRBV2 and TRBJ1-5): EPEVTQTPSHQVTQMGQEVILRCVPISNHLYFYWYRQILGQKVEFLVSFYNNEISEKSEIFDDQFSVERPDGSNFTLKIRSTKLEDSAMYFCASSEQLGQSNQPQHFGDGTRLSIL.

This clone was recorded only once. The V and J genes are TRBV7-2 and TRBJ2-7, with D unresolved. V shed 3 bases and J shed 5 bases, with 14 bases lying between them. CDR3 length: 14 residues. Germline CDR1 is SGHTA and CDR2 is FQGNSA. DNA for the CDR3: TGTGCCAGCAGCTTCGCCGGCCCCCTCAACGAGCAGTACTTC. It specifies CASSFAGPLNEQYF.

This chain connects TRBV7-2 to TRBJ2-5, with D perhaps matching TRBD2 (5 bases). The CDR3 is 14 residues long. CDR1 is SGHTA and CDR2 is FQGNSA in the germline V gene. Trimming removed 6 bases from V and 5 bases from J, with 16 bases in between. CDR3 protein: CASRYLGGGETQYF. CDR3 DNA sequence: TGTGCCAGCAGATACCTAGGTGGAGGCGAGACCCAGTACTTC.

The V call is TRBV7-2, the J call TRBJ1-2; 10 nucleotides line up with TRBD1. The CDR3 consists of 15 residues. Germline CDR1 SGHTA, CDR2 FQGNSA. V shed 6 bases, J shed 5 bases, and the junction held 9 bases outside the gene matches. The CDR3 DNA reads TGTGCCAGCAGTATAGTGGGGACAGGGGCTTATGGCTACACCTTC. Protein product: CASSIVGTGAYGYTF. Variable domain in full (rest from reference TRBV7-2 and TRBJ1-2): GAGVSQSPSNKVTEKGKDVELRCDPISGHTALYWYRQSLGQGLEFLIYFQGNSAPDKSGLPSDRFSAERTGGSVSTLTIQRTQQEDSAVYLCASSIVGTGAYGYTFGSGTRLTVV.

The rearrangement links TRBV6-5 to TRBJ2-7; D assignment may be TRBD1 or TRBD2 (5 bases each). The germline V gene encodes CDR1 MNHEY and CDR2 SVGAGI. Trimming removed 3 bases at V and 4 bases at J, with 10 bases between. The CDR3 is made up of 13 amino acids. The CDR3 region is CASSYLRGYEQYF. The CDR3 nucleotides are TGTGCCAGCAGTTATTTGAGGGGTTACGAGCAGTACTTC.

The chain has TRBV6-1 and TRBJ2-7, with D unclear. Trimming cost V 0 bases and J 5 bases, with 5 bases left between them. Germline lookup yields CDR1 MNHNS and CDR2 SASEGT. The CDR3 is 12 amino acids. CDR3 in amino acids: CASSEARNEQYF. CDR3 DNA: TGTGCCAGCAGTGAAGCGCGAAACGAGCAGTACTTC.